This T cell receptor (beta chain) appears in the sequencing data of a study of PD-L1 blockade in urothelial cancer. Data came from immunoSEQ multiplex PCR; TCRdb stores just in-frame clones and leaves some out. There are tens of thousands of clones in the sample; 90% to 95% occur only once, and 8.5% to 9.5% lies in the top ten. The clonotype was recovered from a man in his sixties with urothelial cancer. Specimen: PBMCs, collected around atezolizumab (anti-PD-L1) treatment.

The CDR3 DNA reads TGTGCCAGCAGCCGCGCGCCGGGACAGGGAGTCGACGAGCAGTACTTC. It translates to CASSRAPGQGVDEQYF. The chain has TRBV7-2 and TRBJ2-7; 9 nucleotides agree with TRBD1. There are 16 residues in the CDR3. Germline V gene lookup returns CDR1 SGHTA and CDR2 FQGNSA. J lost 5 bases, V lost 5 bases, and 13 bases had no gene match. Filled out from reference TRBV7-2 and TRBJ2-7, the complete variable domain reads GAGVSQSPSNKVTEKGKDVELRCDPISGHTALYWYRQSLGQGLEFLIYFQGNSAPDKSGLPSDRFSAERTGGSVSTLTIQRTQQEDSAVYLCASSRAPGQGVDEQYFGPGTRLTVT.